These 10 T cell receptor beta chains originate from one sample sequenced in a study of human T cells and chemical hapten exposure. Sequencing started from total RNA isolated from unfractionated whole blood. One entry per CDR3 protein results from TCRdb running MiXCR on the 5' RACE reads. The data show some 150,000 distinct CDR3 sequences, roughly 4% seen once. These receptors all stem from a female donor in good health.

The chain is built from TRBV27 and TRBJ2-5, with 12 nucleotides matching TRBD2. The CDR3 has 16 residues. The ends lost 4 bases at V and 2 bases at J; junction bases unmatched: 5. The germline V gene has CDR1 MNHEY and CDR2 SMNVEV (reference sequence). CDR3 region: CASSSGLAGKQETQYF. For the CDR3, the DNA is TGTGCCAGCAGTTCCGGACTAGCGGGGAAACAAGAGACCCAGTACTTC.

This clonotype was observed many times. V gene TRBV28 combines with J gene TRBJ1-2; 7 nucleotides agree with TRBD1. CDR1 is MDHEN, CDR2 SYDVKM, per germline. The CDR3 runs to 16 residues. Trimming took 4 bases from V and 4 from J; bases not matched to a gene: 12. This chain's CDR3 is CASSSIVRGDPYGYTF. The CDR3 DNA reads as TGTGCCAGCAGTTCCATCGTCAGGGGGGACCCCTATGGCTACACCTTC.

This clonotype came up many times. The chain carries TRBV29-1 and TRBJ2-2, with a tentative D call TRBD1 (6 bases). Germline V CDR1 and CDR2: SQVTM, ANQGSEA. The V and J ends lost 5 bases and 3 bases respectively, with 10 bases between them. The CDR3 length is 13 residues. CDR3 sequence reads: CSVYKGDTGELFF. The CDR3 nucleotides are TGCAGCGTTTATAAGGGGGACACCGGGGAGCTGTTTTTT.

This clonotype was seen at least ten times. This chain connects TRBV5-5 to TRBJ2-3, with a weak D call TRBD2 (6 bases). The CDR3 extends over 15 amino acids. V was trimmed by 1 base and J by 4 bases, leaving 13 bases between them. Germline values: CDR1 SGHKS, CDR2 YYEKEE (reference sequence). CDR3 in DNA: TGTGCCAGCAGCTTGAACCGGAGGGGCGCAGATACGCAGTATTTT. This encodes CASSLNRRGADTQYF.

The table lists this clonotype with many counts. This chain joins TRBV20-1 and TRBJ1-2, with a possible D match to TRBD1 (6 bases). CDR3 length: 15 amino acids. Trimming took off 3 bases at V and 4 bases at J, with 18 bases between the two ends. CDR1 is DFQATT, CDR2 SNEGSKA, per germline (reference sequence). The CDR3 loop is CSASEGVVRSYGYTF. In DNA, the CDR3 is TGCAGTGCTAGTGAGGGGGTCGTCAGAAGCTATGGCTACACCTTC.

The table lists this clonotype with many counts. The rearrangement joins TRBV7-6 to TRBJ2-5; TRBD1 might be the D (6 bases). The CDR3 sequence is 15 residues long. Trimming shortened V by 10 bases and J by 1 base, and 19 bases separated the two germline ends. CDR1 and CDR2 from the germline V gene are SGHVS and FNYEAQ. This CDR3 is CATRWGRLAQETQYF. CDR3 DNA sequence: TGTGCCACCCGTTGGGGGCGTTTGGCCCAAGAGACCCAGTACTTC. Filled out from reference TRBV7-6 and TRBJ2-5, the complete variable domain reads GAGVSQSPRYKVTKRGQDVALRCDPISGHVSLYWYRQALGQGPEFLTYFNYEAQQDKSGLPNDRFSAERPEGSISTLTIQRTEQRDSAMYRCATRWGRLAQETQYFGPGTRLLVL.

This clonotype was seen many times. CDR3 in amino acids: CASSTTIGSNQPQHF. The CDR3 nucleotides are TGTGCCAGCAGCACTACCATAGGGAGCAATCAGCCCCAGCATTTT. The chain employs TRBV5-6 and TRBJ1-5; no clear D. Per germline, CDR1 SGHDT and CDR2 YYEEEE. Trimming took off 4 bases at V and 1 base at J, with 12 bases between the two ends. This CDR3 has 15 amino acids.

The J gene is TRBJ1-1, the V gene TRBV2; D gene uncertain. With 11 bases removed from V and 2 bases from J, the gap between germline ends came to 15 bases. Germline V gene lookup returns CDR1 SNHLY and CDR2 FYNNEI. This CDR3 spans 13 amino acids. The CDR3 is CASKEDCNTEAFF. Written as DNA, the CDR3 is TGTGCCTCTAAGGAGGACTGTAACACTGAAGCTTTCTTT.

Ten or more counts support this clonotype. The chain joins TRBV7-9 to TRBJ2-3; 7 bases map to TRBD2. The CDR3 has 16 residues. Trimming took 3 bases from V and 2 from J; bases not matched to a gene: 8. Germline CDR1 SEHNR, CDR2 FQNEAQ (reference sequence). The CDR3 sequence: CASSFWRGRVTDTQYF. The CDR3 nucleotides are TGTGCCAGCAGCTTCTGGCGGGGGAGGGTCACAGATACGCAGTATTTT.

This clonotype has only a few counts. Since a much larger clone is just one base distant, this may be a read error. The chain employs TRBV6-2 or TRBV6-3 and TRBJ2-2; D gene unclear. This CDR3 contains 12 residues. The V gene's germline CDR1 is MNHEY and CDR2 SVGEGT. The V gene lost 5 bases and the J gene lost 6 bases, with 7 bases spanning the gap. CDR3 sequence (DNA): TGTGCCAGCAGTGTCACCGCCGGGGAGCTGTTTTTT. Encoded protein: CASSVTAGELFF.